The sequence of this TCR beta chain was determined in a study of cytomegalovirus exposure and HLA in healthy donors. Findings and caveats of the study: For TCR beta chains, V- and J-gene trimming was later linked to a missense DCLRE1C variant. In presence/absence analyses, roughly uniform sequencing depth across donors was assumed. A later analysis revealed that TCR association rates differed between HLA loci, peaking at DRB1 and bottoming out at HLA-C.

V was pared by 5 bases and J by 7 bases, with 8 bases of the junction left unmatched. The CDR3 length is 15 residues. The germline CDR1 and CDR2 sequences are SEHNR and FQNEAQ (reference sequence). PCR involved 60 Vbeta and 13 Jbeta primers. Some clones are missing from TCRdb's copy, which holds only in-frame ones; the method was immunoSEQ multiplex PCR. The table shows 100,000 or so clones, with roughly 60% occurring only once. On this clone itself: Antigen specificity is unknown.

This chain uses TRBV7-9 with TRBJ1-6, with 7 bases identical to TRBD1. The specimen sequenced was PBMCs. This clonotype was sampled from a woman in her twenties or thirties in good health and CMV-seropositive. The CDR3 is CASSAPGQRNSPLHF. The CDR3, as DNA: TGTGCCAGCAGCGCCCCGGGACAGAGAAATTCACCCCTCCACTTT.